The 21 T cell receptor beta chains listed next were all sequenced from one sample in a study of T-cell memory formation after mild COVID-19. TCRdb analysed the 5' RACE reads with MiXCR anew, one entry per CDR3 protein. In the table there are approximately 410,000 distinct CDR3 sequences, more than 20% of which are singletons. Sequences were obtained from PBMCs or a T cell subset sorted from them (not recorded which). The origin of the receptors is an adult woman who had mild COVID-19 (a few samples of this study predate the infection). Cell type and time point are not known.

This clonotype was picked up one time. The chain couples TRBV20-1 to TRBJ1-1; no firm D call. V gave up 0 bases and J gave up 7 bases, with 3 bases separating them. The CDR3 is made up of 10 amino acids. CDR1 and CDR2 (germline): DFQATT, SNEGSKA (reference sequence). CDR3 in amino acids: CSARDGEAFF. In DNA, the CDR3 is TGCAGTGCTAGAGATGGTGAAGCTTTCTTT.

In this sample, this clonotype turned up a few times. The CDR3: CASSLVWAYNEQFF. CDR3 bases: TGCGCCAGCAGCTTGGTTTGGGCCTACAATGAGCAGTTCTTC. This chain links TRBV5-1 with TRBJ2-1; no clear D gene. The germline V and J ends were trimmed by 0 bases and 2 bases, with 6 bases remaining between them. The CDR3 totals 14 residues. Germline CDR1 SGHRS, CDR2 YFSETQ.

This rearrangement joins TRBV23-1 to TRBJ2-7; the match to TRBD2 covers 9 bases. TRBV23-1 is designated an ORF whose function remains uncertain. V lost 3 bases and J lost 3; bases outside the gene matches: 6. This CDR3 is 15 amino acids long. This chain's CDR3 is CASSQQTSGYYEQYF. For the CDR3, the DNA is TGCGCCAGCAGTCAGCAGACTAGCGGCTACTACGAGCAGTACTTC.

Only one count was recorded for this clonotype. The gene calls are TRBV5-4 and TRBJ1-2, with D possibly being TRBD1 (5 bases). V shed 0 bases and J shed 4 bases, with 16 bases lying between them. CDR3 size: 16 residues. Germline CDR1 is SGHNT and CDR2 is YYREEE (reference sequence). CDR3: CASSLGQGGLSYGYTF. The CDR3 DNA reads TGTGCCAGCAGCTTGGGGCAGGGCGGTTTGAGCTATGGCTACACCTTC.

A single count supports this clonotype. The chain links TRBV9 to TRBJ1-2; a possible D gene is TRBD1 (6 bases). CDR1 is SGDLS, CDR2 YYNGEE, per germline. The CDR3 is 14 amino acids. V lost 2 bases and J lost 8, with 16 bases in between. For the CDR3, the DNA is TGTGCCAGCAGCGTTTCGACAGGCGGTCGGGGCTACACCTTC. Protein: CASSVSTGGRGYTF. Combining the CDR3 with reference TRBV9 and TRBJ1-2 gives the whole variable domain DSGVTQTPKHLITATGQRVTLRCSPRSGDLSVYWYQQSLDQGLQFLIQYYNGEERAKGNILERFSAQQFPDLHSELNLSSLELGDSALYFCASSVSTGGRGYTFGSGTRLTVV.

V usage is TRBV15 and J usage is TRBJ2-3, with TRBD2 as a possible D gene (5 bases). Trimming took 5 bases from V and 4 from J, leaving 13 bases between them. This CDR3 spans 14 amino acids. In germline, CDR1 is LNHNV, CDR2 YYDKDF (reference sequence). The CDR3 is CATSGPGIPDTQYF. CDR3 in DNA: TGTGCCACCAGCGGGCCCGGGATACCAGATACGCAGTATTTT.

The rearrangement links TRBV18 to TRBJ2-7; 7 positions agree with TRBD2. The V segment lost 5 bases and the J segment 4 bases; nucleotides outside the gene matches: 8. The CDR3 consists of 14 residues. Per germline, CDR1 KGHSH and CDR2 LQKENI. CDR3 in DNA: TGTGCCAGCTCAAGAGCGGGACTTGGGTACGAGCAGTACTTC. Translated, it gives CASSRAGLGYEQYF.

This clonotype was observed at least ten times. The genes are TRBV7-2 and TRBJ2-3; 9 bases are shared with TRBD2. Germline CDR1 SGHTA, CDR2 FQGNSA. Trimming removed 5 bases from V and 0 bases from J; junction bases left unmatched: 6. The CDR3 covers 16 residues. CDR3 amino acids: CASSPTSGPSTDTQYF. The CDR3 DNA reads TGTGCCAGCAGCCCGACTAGCGGACCTAGCACAGATACGCAGTATTTT.

The chain carries TRBV24-1 and TRBJ2-2; 9 bases map to TRBD1. This CDR3 is built from 18 residues. Looked up from germline, CDR1 is KGHDR and CDR2 is SFDVKD. The V and J ends lost 1 base and 0 bases, in that order; junction bases with no gene match: 5. The CDR3 DNA reads TGTGCCACCAGTGATTTTTCCGGGACAGGGCCGAACACCGGGGAGCTGTTTTTT. This sequence encodes CATSDFSGTGPNTGELFF.

This clonotype was seen ten or more times. DNA of the CDR3: TGTGCCAGCAGCTTAAAGCCGAGGACCCGGGGTTGGACTGAAGCTTTCTTT. Translation gives CASSLKPRTRGWTEAFF. The chain couples TRBV7-9 to TRBJ1-1; no reliable D call. V shed 2 bases and J shed 5 bases, with 21 bases lying between them. The CDR3 loop spans 17 amino acids. The germline V gene has CDR1 SEHNR and CDR2 FQNEAQ (reference sequence).

This clonotype was counted between two and nine times. This chain connects TRBV7-9 to TRBJ2-1, with TRBD2 matching 9 bases. J gave up 8 bases and V 5 bases, and 19 bases lay outside the gene matches. This CDR3 comprises 18 residues. Germline CDR1 and CDR2: SEHNR and FQNEAQ (reference sequence). CDR3 protein: CASSPPFYMGGGAHEQFF. As DNA, the CDR3 is TGTGCCAGCAGCCCACCCTTCTACATGGGCGGGGGGGCCCATGAGCAGTTCTTC. Full variable domain (rest looked up from reference TRBV7-9 and TRBJ2-1): DTGVSQNPRHKITKRGQNVTFRCDPISEHNRLYWYRQTLGQGPEFLTYFQNEAQLEKSRLLSDRFSAERPKGSFSTLEIQRTEQGDSAMYLCASSPPFYMGGGAHEQFFGPGTRLTVL.

J is TRBJ1-3 and V is TRBV11-1; D unclear. Germline loops: CDR1 SGHAT, CDR2 FQDESV (reference sequence). This CDR3 has 16 residues. Between the trimmed V and J ends, which lost 2 bases and 4 bases, there was a span of 15 bases. The CDR3 region is CASSLMREPAGNTIYF. In nucleotides, the CDR3 is TGTGCCAGCAGCTTAATGAGGGAGCCAGCCGGAAACACCATATATTTT. Complete variable domain (other parts from reference TRBV11-1 and TRBJ1-3): EAEVAQSPRYKITEKSQAVAFWCDPISGHATLYWYRQILGQGPELLVQFQDESVVDDSQLPKDRFSAERLKGVDSTLKIQPAELGDSAMYLCASSLMREPAGNTIYFGEGSWLTVV.

This clonotype was seen a handful of times. CDR3: CASSYPLDPRQANTGELFF. DNA for the CDR3: TGTGCCAGCAGCTATCCCTTGGACCCCCGTCAGGCGAACACCGGGGAGCTGTTTTTT. The chain links TRBV7-6 to TRBJ2-2; D call uncertain. The CDR3 is 19 residues long. Trimming took 4 bases from V and 0 from J, leaving 21 bases between them. Germline loops: CDR1 SGHVS, CDR2 FNYEAQ.

V is TRBV27 and J is TRBJ2-3; D gene unclear. The length of the CDR3 is 13 residues. Between the trimmed V and J ends, which lost 7 bases and 1 base, there was a span of 9 bases. In germline, CDR1 is MNHEY, CDR2 SMNVEV (reference sequence). The CDR3 sequence: CASNSRRTDTQYF. CDR3 DNA sequence: TGTGCCAGCAACTCACGGCGCACAGATACGCAGTATTTT.

This clonotype was picked up many times. This chain links TRBV20-1 with TRBJ2-2; TRBD2 aligns across 7 bases. The germline CDR1 and CDR2 sequences are DFQATT and SNEGSKA (reference sequence). The V gene end was trimmed by 3 bases and the J gene end by 3 bases; junction bases not matched to a gene: 7. There are 15 residues in the CDR3. DNA for the CDR3: TGCAGTGCTAGTGCGGGAGCCCCTGACACCGGGGAGCTGTTTTTT. It yields the protein CSASAGAPDTGELFF.

This sequence joins TRBV18 and TRBJ2-5, with a weak D call TRBD2 (6 bases). Germline V lookup: CDR1 KGHSH, CDR2 LQKENI. V lost 4 bases and J 1 base, leaving 13 bases between the germline ends. The CDR3 consists of 15 residues. CDR3 nucleotides: TGTGCCAGCTCACGGACTACGGGGATCCAAGAGACCCAGTACTTC. This sequence encodes CASSRTTGIQETQYF. Based on the CDR3 plus reference TRBV18 and TRBJ2-5, the full variable domain is NAGVMQNPRHLVRRRGQEARLRCSPMKGHSHVYWYRQLPEEGLKFMVYLQKENIIDESGMPKERFSAEFPKEGPSILRIQQVVRGDSAAYFCASSRTTGIQETQYFGPGTRLLVL.

The rearrangement uses TRBV12-3 or TRBV12-4 and TRBJ2-1; TRBD2 matches 11 bases. The J segment lost 1 base and the V segment lost 4 bases, leaving 6 bases of the junction unmatched. This CDR3 comprises 17 residues. The CDR3 DNA reads as TGTGCCAGCAGTTCCTTTTTAGCGGGAGGGTCCTACAATGAGCAGTTCTTC. This gives the protein CASSSFLAGGSYNEQFF.

This clonotype has just a few counts. The genes are TRBV5-1 and TRBJ2-3; maybe TRBD2 (7 bases). Trimming removed 0 bases from V and 4 bases from J, with 15 bases in between. The CDR3 sequence is 16 residues long. Germline loops: CDR1 SGHRS, CDR2 YFSETQ. Written as DNA, the CDR3 is TGCGCCAGCAGCTTGGAGGGGGGGCGAACGGCAGATACGCAGTATTTT. This gives the protein CASSLEGGRTADTQYF. The whole variable domain, remainder taken from reference TRBV5-1 and TRBJ2-3, is KAGVTQTPRYLIKTRGQQVTLSCSPISGHRSVSWYQQTPGQGLQFLFEYFSETQRNKGNFPGRFSGRQFSNSRSEMNVSTLELGDSALYLCASSLEGGRTADTQYFGPGTRLTVL.

The V and J genes are TRBV5-1 and TRBJ2-3; TRBD2 agrees at 9 bases. This CDR3 has 16 residues. Losses at the gene ends were 0 bases for V and 2 bases for J; bases not matched to a gene: 4. Germline V gene sequence: CDR1 SGHRS, CDR2 YFSETQ. The CDR3 spells CASSLAGTSPTDTQYF. The DNA of the CDR3 is TGCGCCAGCAGCTTGGCCGGGACTAGCCCCACAGATACGCAGTATTTT.

This clonotype occurred a few times. The rearrangement links TRBV30 to TRBJ2-7; maybe TRBD2 (6 bases). The germline CDR1 and CDR2 sequences are GTSNPN and SVGIG (reference sequence). This CDR3 is 14 amino acids long. Trimming took 4 bases from V and 2 from J, leaving 15 bases between them. The CDR3 is CAWTRGIGPYEQYF. As DNA, the CDR3 is TGTGCCTGGACCCGGGGGATAGGTCCCTACGAGCAGTACTTC.

V and J are TRBV19 and TRBJ2-1, with 12 bases that match TRBD2. CDR3 size: 13 residues. Germline loops: CDR1 LNHDA, CDR2 SQIVND (reference sequence). V lost 10 bases to trimming and J lost 8 bases; unmatched junction nucleotides: 6. The CDR3 nucleotides read TGTGCCACTCTAGCGGGGGGGCCAGATGAGCAGTTCTTC. Residues: CATLAGGPDEQFF.